Presented here are 24 T cell receptor beta chains from one specimen sequenced in a study of Ad26.COV2.S vaccination and SARS-CoV-2 variants. Libraries were prepared by immunoSEQ multiplex PCR; TCRdb keeps only in-frame clonotypes and omits some of them. The data show hundreds of thousands of clones, about nine tenths seen once. Documented treatment: roughly 19 received Ad26.COV2.S at low or high dose, single or two shots; 5 received placebo; per-sample allocation not given. Sampling was done on day 63 after the first vaccine or placebo injection. Sequences were derived from peripheral blood, sampled in a trial of Ad26.COV2.S vaccine versus placebo. These receptors all stem from a person aged 18-60 years who received the Ad26.COV2.S COVID-19 vaccine or a placebo.

The J gene is TRBJ2-7, the V gene TRBV6-5; D possibly corresponds to TRBD1 (6 bases). Deletions cut 6 bases from V and 3 bases from J, with 18 bases between. The CDR3 has 15 amino acids. In germline, CDR1 is MNHEY, CDR2 SVGAGI. This chain's CDR3 is CASSLPDRTDYEQYF. The CDR3 DNA sequence: TGTGCCAGCAGCTTGCCAGACAGGACGGACTACGAGCAGTACTTC.

The genes are TRBV19 and TRBJ2-7; D uncertain. The CDR3 spans 15 residues. V was trimmed by 4 bases and J by 0 bases, leaving 13 bases between them. CDR1 and CDR2 from the germline V gene are LNHDA and SQIVND (reference sequence). CDR3 sequence: CASSRSTPASYEQYF. For the CDR3, the DNA is TGTGCCAGTAGTAGAAGCACTCCTGCCTCCTACGAGCAGTACTTC.

V and J are TRBV18 and TRBJ2-1; D remains unclear. Germline CDR1 KGHSH, CDR2 LQKENI. The CDR3 contains 16 residues. Between the trimmed V and J ends, which lost 3 bases and 0 bases, there was a span of 12 bases. In DNA form, the CDR3 reads TGTGCCAGCTCACCGGATAGAGGAAGCTCCTACAATGAGCAGTTCTTC. This codes for CASSPDRGSSYNEQFF.

This chain links TRBV2 with TRBJ1-1; D gene uncertain. The CDR3 loop spans 12 amino acids. Germline V gene sequence: CDR1 SNHLY, CDR2 FYNNEI. Trimming shortened V by 7 bases and J by 7 bases, and 13 bases separated the two germline ends. The DNA of the CDR3 is TGTGCCAGCACCTTTAGGACGGTTGAAGCTTTCTTT. Translated, it gives CASTFRTVEAFF.

The CDR3 sequence is CASFDGGGPGYNEQFF. The CDR3 DNA is TGTGCCAGTTTTGATGGGGGAGGGCCCGGATACAATGAGCAGTTCTTC. The genes are TRBV19 and TRBJ2-1, with TRBD2 matching over 7 bases. The V gene end was trimmed by 8 bases and the J gene end by 4 bases; junction bases not matched to a gene: 14. The CDR3 length is 16 residues. In germline, CDR1 is LNHDA, CDR2 SQIVND (reference sequence). The full variable domain, with the rest looked up from reference TRBV19 and TRBJ2-1, is DGGITQSPKYLFRKEGQNVTLSCEQNLNHDAMYWYRQDPGQGLRLIYYSQIVNDFQKGDIAEGYSVSREKKESFPLTVTSAQKNPTAFYLCASFDGGGPGYNEQFFGPGTRLTVL.

The chain uses TRBV10-3 and TRBJ2-1, with 8 bases lining up with TRBD2. This CDR3 is built from 13 residues. J lost 9 bases, V lost 6 bases, and 7 bases had no gene match. CDR1 ENHRY and CDR2 SYGVKD come from the germline V gene. CDR3 sequence: CAISKPSGSEQFF. The CDR3 region has the DNA TGTGCCATCAGCAAACCTAGCGGGTCTGAGCAGTTCTTC.

There are a few counts of this clone. The chain employs TRBV5-8 and TRBJ2-7; perhaps D is TRBD1 or TRBD2 (6 bases each). V was trimmed by 2 bases and J by 3 bases, leaving 12 bases between them. CDR1 SGHTS and CDR2 YDEGEE come from the germline V gene. This CDR3 comprises 14 residues. The CDR3 sequence is CASSFTGGYYEQYF. The CDR3 DNA is TGTGCCAGCAGCTTTACCGGGGGCTACTACGAGCAGTACTTC.

This clone was counted a single time. V usage is TRBV19 and J usage is TRBJ2-2; the match to TRBD1 covers 7 bases. The CDR3 spans 14 residues. From germline, CDR1 is LNHDA and CDR2 SQIVND (reference sequence). The J segment lost 6 bases and the V segment lost 6 bases, leaving 7 bases of the junction unmatched. The CDR3 DNA reads as TGTGCCAGTAGGGTCACAGGGGTGGCCGGGGAGCTGTTTTTT. Its protein product is CASRVTGVAGELFF.

This chain joins TRBV28 and TRBJ1-1, with D unresolved. CDR3 length equals 15 residues. Germline lookup yields CDR1 MDHEN and CDR2 SYDVKM. V was shortened by 4 bases and J by 4 bases, with 16 bases between the two germline ends. The CDR3 DNA is TGTGCCAGCAGTTCTACCGCCAGAGGGAGCACTGAAGCTTTCTTT. Its translation: CASSSTARGSTEAFF.

The chain carries TRBV12-3 or TRBV12-4 and TRBJ1-1; 7 nucleotides match TRBD1. J was trimmed by 9 bases and V by 7 bases; bases with no gene match: 11. The CDR3 sequence is 13 residues long. CDR3 in amino acids: CASTPHQTGQAFF. In nucleotides, the CDR3 is TGTGCCAGCACTCCTCATCAGACAGGGCAAGCTTTCTTT.

This clone was picked up one time. The genes are TRBV7-9 and TRBJ2-1; TRBD2 is a possible D gene (5 bases). The CDR3 contains 16 residues. The germline gives CDR1 SEHNR, CDR2 FQNEAQ (reference sequence). V was trimmed by 2 bases and J by 8 bases, leaving 19 bases between them. CDR3 amino acids: CASSLSGSLGIDEQFF. DNA for the CDR3: TGTGCCAGCAGCTTATCTGGGAGTCTTGGTATCGATGAGCAGTTCTTC.

As to this clone: Other DNA sequences within the sample encode an identical CDR3. The CDR3 is CASSIAGGSNQPQHF. The CDR3 DNA follows: TGTGCCAGTAGTATCGCAGGGGGTAGCAATCAGCCCCAGCATTTT. This chain joins TRBV19 and TRBJ1-5; 7 nucleotides match TRBD1. The CDR3 spans 15 residues. Germline CDR1 and CDR2: LNHDA and SQIVND (reference sequence). Trimming cost V 3 bases and J 0 bases; bases outside gene matches: 2.

The chain recombines TRBV7-9 with TRBJ2-5; the D gene could be TRBD1 or TRBD2 (6 bases each). Trimming took 2 bases from V and 4 from J, leaving 11 bases between them. Per the germline V gene, CDR1 is SEHNR and CDR2 is FQNEAQ (reference sequence). This CDR3 is built from 14 residues. DNA of the CDR3: TGTGCCAGCAGCTTAATGGGGGGCCTAGAGACCCAGTACTTC. Translating it yields CASSLMGGLETQYF.

The CDR3 is CASSSLNEQFF. DNA for the CDR3: TGTGCCAGCAGTTCTCTAAATGAGCAGTTCTTC. The chain employs TRBV6-2 or TRBV6-3 and TRBJ2-1; D remains unclear. Germline V gives CDR1 MNHEY, CDR2 SVGEGT. This CDR3 is 11 amino acids long. Trimming removed 4 bases from V and 7 bases from J, with 5 bases in between.

The V gene is TRBV5-4, the J gene TRBJ1-2; D is perhaps TRBD1 (5 bases). The ends were cut back, 0 bases at V and 3 bases at J, with 12 bases in the middle. This CDR3 has 15 amino acids. The germline gives CDR1 SGHNT, CDR2 YYREEE (reference sequence). The CDR3 coding sequence is TGTGCCAGCAGCTTGGGAGGCAGGGTAGACTATGGCTACACCTTC. Translation: CASSLGGRVDYGYTF.

V and J are TRBV30 and TRBJ2-7; D ambiguous. Germline CDR1 and CDR2: GTSNPN and SVGIG (reference sequence). Trimming removed 0 bases at V and 2 bases at J, with 5 bases between. The CDR3 is 12 residues long. The CDR3 sequence: CAWSVNAYEQYF. In DNA, the CDR3 is TGTGCCTGGAGTGTCAACGCCTACGAGCAGTACTTC.

The chain is built from TRBV7-2 and TRBJ2-7; tentative D call: TRBD1 (5 bases). The germline gives CDR1 SGHTA, CDR2 FQGNSA. The V and J ends lost 1 base and 6 bases respectively, with 13 bases between them. This CDR3 has 14 residues. The chain's CDR3 is CASSLEGAWGEQYF. The CDR3 nucleotides read TGTGCCAGCAGCTTAGAAGGGGCATGGGGCGAGCAGTACTTC.

The rearrangement links TRBV27 to TRBJ2-1; D is uncertain. The CDR3 consists of 14 residues. Between the trimmed V and J ends, which lost 1 base and 4 bases, there was a span of 8 bases. The V gene's germline CDR1 is MNHEY and CDR2 SMNVEV (reference sequence). CDR3 sequence (DNA): TGTGCCAGCAGTTTATTCGGACCATACAATGAGCAGTTCTTC. This translates into CASSLFGPYNEQFF.

The rearrangement uses TRBV10-3 and TRBJ1-3, with D unresolved. Germline CDR1 ENHRY, CDR2 SYGVKD. This CDR3 has 17 amino acids. V lost 7 bases, J lost 1 base, and 20 bases lay in between. CDR3 region: CAINREGSPRSGNTIYF. The CDR3 DNA follows: TGTGCCATCAACAGAGAGGGCTCCCCGAGGTCTGGAAACACCATATATTTT.

This clone was counted a few times. The V and J genes are TRBV5-4 and TRBJ2-2; D is unresolved. Per the germline V gene, CDR1 is SGHNT and CDR2 is YYREEE (reference sequence). The length of the CDR3 is 18 residues. Trimming stripped 3 bases from V and 0 bases from J, with 18 bases between. The CDR3 loop reads CASSSWTAPKPNTGELFF. The CDR3 DNA reads TGTGCCAGCAGCTCATGGACCGCCCCAAAACCGAACACCGGGGAGCTGTTTTTT. Based on the CDR3 plus reference TRBV5-4 and TRBJ2-2, the full variable domain is ETGVTQSPTHLIKTRGQQVTLRCSSQSGHNTVSWYQQALGQGPQFIFQYYREEENGRGNFPPRFSGLQFPNYSSELNVNALELDDSALYLCASSSWTAPKPNTGELFFGEGSRLTVL.

The chain employs TRBV27 and TRBJ2-1; 7 bases match TRBD2. J was trimmed by 4 bases and V by 9 bases; bases with no gene match: 9. The CDR3 runs 14 residues. Germline CDR1 is MNHEY and CDR2 is SMNVEV (reference sequence). The CDR3 protein is CASAKKRGYNEQFF. CDR3 sequence (DNA): TGTGCCAGTGCCAAGAAGCGGGGATACAATGAGCAGTTCTTC.

The chain joins TRBV9 to TRBJ2-1; TRBD2 aligns across 13 bases. Germline loops: CDR1 SGDLS, CDR2 YYNGEE. Losses at the gene ends were 0 bases for V and 10 bases for J; bases not matched to a gene: 4. This CDR3 region has 15 residues. CDR3 coding DNA: TGTGCCAGCAGCGTAGGGACTAGCGGGAGTTGGGAGCAGTTCTTC. Translation: CASSVGTSGSWEQFF.

The DNA of the CDR3 is TGTGCCAGCAGTTCCGACAGTACCCTTGTTTATAATTCACCCCTCCACTTT. Translation gives CASSSDSTLVYNSPLHF. This chain links TRBV27 with TRBJ1-6, with a possible D match to TRBD1 (5 bases). CDR1 and CDR2 (germline): MNHEY, SMNVEV (reference sequence). The CDR3 totals 17 residues. Trimming removed 4 bases at V and 4 bases at J, with 17 bases between.

This clone showed up just once. The chain links TRBV10-3 to TRBJ2-3; possibly TRBD2 for D (6 bases). Per the germline V gene, CDR1 is ENHRY and CDR2 is SYGVKD. The CDR3 is 14 residues long. Deletions cut 7 bases from V and 1 base from J, with 12 bases between. CDR3 residues: CAIKEGTRTDTQYF. CDR3 DNA: TGTGCCATCAAGGAGGGAACCCGCACAGATACGCAGTATTTT.